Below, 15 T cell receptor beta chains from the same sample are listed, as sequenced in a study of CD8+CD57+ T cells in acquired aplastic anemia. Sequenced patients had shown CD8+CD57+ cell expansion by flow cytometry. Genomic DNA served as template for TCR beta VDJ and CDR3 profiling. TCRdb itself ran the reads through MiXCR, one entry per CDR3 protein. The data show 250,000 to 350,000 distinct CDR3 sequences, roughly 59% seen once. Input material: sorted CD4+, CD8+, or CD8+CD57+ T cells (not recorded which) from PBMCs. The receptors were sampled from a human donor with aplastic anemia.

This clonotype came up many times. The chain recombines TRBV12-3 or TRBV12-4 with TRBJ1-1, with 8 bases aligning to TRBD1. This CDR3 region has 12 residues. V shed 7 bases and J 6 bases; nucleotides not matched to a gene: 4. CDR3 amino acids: CASTGGKAEAFF. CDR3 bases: TGTGCCAGCACAGGGGGCAAAGCTGAAGCTTTCTTT.

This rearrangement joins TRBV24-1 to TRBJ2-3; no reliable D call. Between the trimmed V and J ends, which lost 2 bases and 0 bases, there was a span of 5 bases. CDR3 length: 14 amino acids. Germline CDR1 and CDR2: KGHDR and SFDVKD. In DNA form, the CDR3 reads TGTGCCACCAGTGATTGGTCTAGCACAGATACGCAGTATTTT. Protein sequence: CATSDWSSTDTQYF.

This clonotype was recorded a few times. CDR3 DNA: TGTGCCAGCGTCGATAAGTACGAGCAGTACTTC. It codes for CASVDKYEQYF. The V and J genes are TRBV7-9 and TRBJ2-7; D is ambiguous. Germline V gene data show CDR1 as SEHNR and CDR2 as FQNEAQ (reference sequence). The CDR3 sequence is 11 residues long. Trimming removed 8 bases at V and 4 bases at J, with 9 bases between.

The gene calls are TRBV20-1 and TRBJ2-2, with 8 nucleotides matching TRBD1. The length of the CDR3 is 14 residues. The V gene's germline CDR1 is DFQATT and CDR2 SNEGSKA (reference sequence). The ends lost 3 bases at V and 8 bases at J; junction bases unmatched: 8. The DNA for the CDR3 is TGCAGTGCTAGGGCCGGGACAGGTGGAGGGGAGCTGTTTTTT. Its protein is CSARAGTGGGELFF.

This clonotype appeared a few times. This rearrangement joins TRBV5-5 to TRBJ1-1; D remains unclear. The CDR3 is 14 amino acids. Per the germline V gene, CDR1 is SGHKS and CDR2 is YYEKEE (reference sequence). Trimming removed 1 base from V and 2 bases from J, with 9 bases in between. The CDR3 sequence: CASSLFSTNTEAFF. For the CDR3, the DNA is TGTGCCAGCAGCTTGTTCAGTACAAACACTGAAGCTTTCTTT.

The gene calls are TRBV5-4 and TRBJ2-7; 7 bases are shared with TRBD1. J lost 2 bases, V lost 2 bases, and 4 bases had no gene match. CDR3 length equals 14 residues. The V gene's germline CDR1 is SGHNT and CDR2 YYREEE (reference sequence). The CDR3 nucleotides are TGTGCCAGCAGCTTCCTGGGGACAGCCTACGAGCAGTACTTC. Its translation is CASSFLGTAYEQYF.

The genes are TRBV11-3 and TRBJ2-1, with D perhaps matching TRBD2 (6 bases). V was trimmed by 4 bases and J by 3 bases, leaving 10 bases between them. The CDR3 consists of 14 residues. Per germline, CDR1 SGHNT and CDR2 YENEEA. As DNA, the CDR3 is TGTGCCAGCAGCTCATTGGGGGGCTACAATGAGCAGTTCTTC. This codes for CASSSLGGYNEQFF.

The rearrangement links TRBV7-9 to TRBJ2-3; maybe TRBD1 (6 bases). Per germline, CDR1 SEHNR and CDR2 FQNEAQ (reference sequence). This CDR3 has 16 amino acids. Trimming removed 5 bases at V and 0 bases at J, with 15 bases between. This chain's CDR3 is CASSPRRTGSTDTQYF. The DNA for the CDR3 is TGTGCCAGCAGCCCCCGCCGAACAGGGAGCACAGATACGCAGTATTTT.

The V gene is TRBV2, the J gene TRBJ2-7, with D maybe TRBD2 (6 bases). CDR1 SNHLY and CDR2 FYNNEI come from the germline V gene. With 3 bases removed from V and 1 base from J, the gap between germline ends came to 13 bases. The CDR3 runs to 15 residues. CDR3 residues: CASSEALAYSYEQYF. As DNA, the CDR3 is TGTGCCAGCAGTGAGGCCCTAGCGTATTCCTACGAGCAGTACTTC. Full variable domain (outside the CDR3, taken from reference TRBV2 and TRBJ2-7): EPEVTQTPSHQVTQMGQEVILRCVPISNHLYFYWYRQILGQKVEFLVSFYNNEISEKSEIFDDQFSVERPDGSNFTLKIRSTKLEDSAMYFCASSEALAYSYEQYFGPGTRLTVT.

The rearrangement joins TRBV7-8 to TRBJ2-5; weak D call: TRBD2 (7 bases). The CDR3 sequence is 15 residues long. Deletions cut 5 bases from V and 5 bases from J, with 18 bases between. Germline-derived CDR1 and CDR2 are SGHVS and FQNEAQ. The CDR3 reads CASSPEGGAGETQYF. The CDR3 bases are TGTGCCAGCAGCCCAGAGGGGGGGGCAGGGGAGACCCAGTACTTC. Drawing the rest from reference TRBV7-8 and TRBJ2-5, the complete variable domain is GAGVSQSPRYKVAKRGQDVALRCDPISGHVSLFWYQQALGQGPEFLTYFQNEAQLDKSGLPSDRFFAERPEGSVSTLKIQRTQQEDSAVYLCASSPEGGAGETQYFGPGTRLLVL.

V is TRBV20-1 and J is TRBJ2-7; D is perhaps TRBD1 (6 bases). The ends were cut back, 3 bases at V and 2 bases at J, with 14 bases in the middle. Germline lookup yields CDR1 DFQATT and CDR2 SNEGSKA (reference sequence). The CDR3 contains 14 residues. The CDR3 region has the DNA TGCAGTGCTAGTACAGGGCGTCTTACCTACGAGCAGTACTTC. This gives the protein CSASTGRLTYEQYF.

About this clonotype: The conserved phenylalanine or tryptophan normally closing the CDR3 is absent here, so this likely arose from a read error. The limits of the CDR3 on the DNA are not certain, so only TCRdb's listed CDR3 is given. The CDR3 spells CASSPGGANY. The chain links TRBV12-3 or TRBV12-4 to TRBJ1-4; the D call of TRBD1 is as the table states it, not checked on the DNA. The CDR3 adds up to 10 amino acids, both ends counted.

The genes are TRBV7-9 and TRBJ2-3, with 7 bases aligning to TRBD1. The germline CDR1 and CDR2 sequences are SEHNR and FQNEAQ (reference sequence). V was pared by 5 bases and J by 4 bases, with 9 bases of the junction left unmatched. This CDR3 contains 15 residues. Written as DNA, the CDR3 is TGTGCCAGCAGCCTCCGACAGGGTGAGGCAGATACGCAGTATTTT. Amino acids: CASSLRQGEADTQYF.

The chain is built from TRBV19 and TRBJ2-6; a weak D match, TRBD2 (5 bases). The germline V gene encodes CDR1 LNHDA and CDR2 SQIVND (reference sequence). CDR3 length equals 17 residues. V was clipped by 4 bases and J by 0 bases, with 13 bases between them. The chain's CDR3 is CASSSGQVSSGANVLTF. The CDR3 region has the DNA TGTGCCAGTAGTAGCGGGCAGGTCAGCTCTGGGGCCAACGTCCTGACTTTC.

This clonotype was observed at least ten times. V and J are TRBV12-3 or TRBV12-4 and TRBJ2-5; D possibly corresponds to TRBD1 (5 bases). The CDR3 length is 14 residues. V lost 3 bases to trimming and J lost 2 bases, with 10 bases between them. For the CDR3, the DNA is TGTGCCAGCAGTTTCAGGGCTAATCAAGAGACCCAGTACTTC. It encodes CASSFRANQETQYF.